The 2 T cell receptor beta chains below all came from one sample that was sequenced in a study of cytomegalovirus exposure and HLA in healthy donors. PCR involved 60 Vbeta and 13 Jbeta primers. TCRdb's table, derived via immunoSEQ multiplex PCR, lists solely in-frame clones and lacks some. The table lists 210,000 or so clones, less than 85% of them singletons. Sequenced sample: PBMCs. The source is a man aged 18 to 30 in good health and CMV-seronegative.

This rearrangement joins TRBV25-1 to TRBJ1-5; D remains ambiguous. The CDR3 contains 14 residues. Trimming took off 6 bases at V and 4 bases at J, with 13 bases between the two ends. Germline V gene sequence: CDR1 MGHDK, CDR2 SYGVNS. The CDR3 DNA is TGTGCCAGCAGGGCGGAGGGCAAGAATCAGCCCCAGCATTTT. This encodes CASRAEGKNQPQHF.

The genes are TRBV2 and TRBJ1-1; D not resolved. CDR3 size: 13 residues. Germline V CDR1 and CDR2: SNHLY, FYNNEI. V lost 8 bases, J lost 0 bases, and 10 bases lay in between. Here the CDR3 DNA reads TGTGCCAGCGAGAGAGGGATGAACACTGAAGCTTTCTTT. As protein: CASERGMNTEAFF.